A single T cell receptor (beta chain) is shown here with its context. What it binds is unknown. Germline V CDR1 and CDR2: PRHDT, FYEKMQ (reference sequence). Trimming removed 2 bases from V and 6 bases from J, with 23 bases in between. The length of the CDR3 is 18 residues. This specimen belongs to a study of early T cells in non-severe SARS-CoV-2 infection. In the study overall: RNA in bulk from unsorted whole blood was sequenced, and chains were unpaired. Findings of the study overall: VDJdb matches were skewed toward anti-spike CD8 T cell responses.

Researchers attached unique molecular identifiers to individual cDNA molecules. TCRdb re-analysed the 5' RACE reads in MiXCR, keeping a single row per CDR3 protein. The sample consists of roughly 100,000 distinct CDR3 sequences, under 15% of them appearing once. The sequencing sample was made of whole blood. The TCR was taken from an adult who was a healthcare worker with PCR-confirmed SARS-CoV-2 infection or an uninfected control (not recorded which). V is TRBV13 and J is TRBJ2-1, with a weak D call TRBD2 (6 bases). CDR3 in amino acids: CASSLRRALAYHFNEQFF. The CDR3, as DNA: TGTGCCAGCAGCTTACGGAGGGCACTAGCTTACCACTTCAATGAGCAGTTCTTC. Combining the CDR3 with reference TRBV13 and TRBJ2-1 gives the whole variable domain AAGVIQSPRHLIKEKRETATLKCYPIPRHDTVYWYQQGPGQDPQFLISFYEKMQSDKGSIPDRFSAQQFSDYHSELNMSSLELGDSALYFCASSLRRALAYHFNEQFFGPGTRLTVL.